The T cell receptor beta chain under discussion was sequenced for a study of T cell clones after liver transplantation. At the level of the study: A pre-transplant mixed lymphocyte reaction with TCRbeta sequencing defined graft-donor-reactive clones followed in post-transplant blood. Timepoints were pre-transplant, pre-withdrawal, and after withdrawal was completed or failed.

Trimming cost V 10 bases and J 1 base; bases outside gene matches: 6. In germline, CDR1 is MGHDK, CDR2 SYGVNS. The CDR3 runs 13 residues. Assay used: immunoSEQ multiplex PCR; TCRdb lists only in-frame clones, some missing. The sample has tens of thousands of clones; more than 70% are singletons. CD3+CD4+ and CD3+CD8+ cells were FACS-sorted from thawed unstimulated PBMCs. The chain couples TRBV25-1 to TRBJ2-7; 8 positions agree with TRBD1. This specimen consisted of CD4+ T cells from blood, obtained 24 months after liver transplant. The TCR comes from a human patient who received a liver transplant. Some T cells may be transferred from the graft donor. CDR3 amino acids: CATTQGASYEQYF. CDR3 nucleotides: TGTGCCACCACGCAGGGGGCATCCTACGAGCAGTACTTC.